This T cell receptor beta chain derives from a study of radiation and T cells in renal cell carcinoma. Overall study: Nephrectomy followed 15 Gy stereotactic body radiation by 4 weeks.

Profiled with immunoSEQ multiplex PCR; TCRdb holds only in-frame clones, not every one. The table has about 130,000 clones, roughly 84% seen once; the top ten hold more than 10%. Study-wide results and caveats: From baseline, blood top tumor clonotypes peaked at 2 weeks post-radiation.

Time point meaning: baseline pretreatment blood. Sample treatment: 15 Gy SBRT to primary tumor, nephrectomy 4 weeks later. With V trimmed by 6 bases and J by 6 bases, 11 bases remained unmatched. The CDR3 is made up of 14 amino acids. The germline CDR1 and CDR2 sequences are MNHEY and SVGAGI. In the case of this clone: What it binds is unknown.

This specimen was blood, taken from a patient whose treatment included radiotherapy and nephrectomy. The source is a woman between 50 and 59 years old with renal cell carcinoma. The J gene is TRBJ2-7, the V gene TRBV6-5; 7 bases align to TRBD2. CDR3 nucleotide sequence: TGTGCCAGCAGCCGGAAACCGACGGGGGGCGAGCAGTACTTC. Protein: CASSRKPTGGEQYF.